One sample yielded the 5 T cell receptor beta chains listed below, sequenced in a study of T-cell reconstitution after alpha-beta-depleted transplantation in children (dated by TCRdb to between 2015 and 2016). The sample's treatment or condition label, in plain terms: allogeneic hematopoietic cell transplantation with graft depleted of TCRalphabeta T cells and CD19 B cells. The library was built by means of PCR. Sequencer: Illumina HiSeq 2500. Molecular barcoding was employed in the preparation of TCR libraries, with unique molecular identifiers being used to normalize TCRbeta repertoire quantification. TCRdb reanalyzed the raw reads on its own, using fastp at Q25 for trimming and MiXCR for clone calling, and kept in-frame beta chains. Identical CDR3 proteins give one entry, which carries the most common genes and DNA. The sample table records fewer than 400,000 distinct CDR3 sequences; approximately 23% of these occur just once. Roughly 11% of the sample rests with the top ten.

The specimen was PBMCs, mostly from graft donor cells, collected 180 days after TCRalphabeta/CD19-depleted stem cell transplant. The source of these receptors is a male patient younger than 18 who had a stem cell transplant for acute lymphoblastic leukemia, so the T cells may come from the graft donor.

This clonotype was counted between two and nine times. This rearrangement joins TRBV20-1 to TRBJ2-1, with D unresolved. The V end was cut by 5 bases, the J end by 0 bases, with 8 bases between. The CDR3 is 13 residues long. Germline V gives CDR1 DFQATT, CDR2 SNEGSKA (reference sequence). This CDR3 reads CSALESSYNEQFF. For the CDR3, the DNA is TGCAGTGCTTTGGAAAGCTCCTACAATGAGCAGTTCTTC.

This clonotype was counted ten times or more. The chain couples TRBV27 to TRBJ2-1; D ambiguous. The CDR3 is made up of 15 amino acids. V was trimmed by 3 bases and J by 4 bases, leaving 13 bases between them. Germline CDR1 and CDR2: MNHEY and SMNVEV (reference sequence). The DNA for the CDR3 is TGTGCCAGCAGTTTTACATTATCGGGTTACAATGAGCAGTTCTTC. Translating gives CASSFTLSGYNEQFF.

Many counts were recorded for this clonotype. The V call is TRBV5-5, the J call TRBJ2-7, with D perhaps matching TRBD1 (6 bases). Germline V gene data show CDR1 as SGHKS and CDR2 as YYEKEE (reference sequence). The CDR3 covers 12 residues. The germline V and J ends were trimmed by 4 bases and 3 bases, with 8 bases remaining between them. CDR3 amino acids: CASSRTVYEQYF. CDR3 coding DNA: TGTGCCAGCAGCCGGACAGTCTACGAGCAGTACTTC. Based on the CDR3 plus reference TRBV5-5 and TRBJ2-7, the full variable domain is DAGVTQSPTHLIKTRGQQVTLRCSPISGHKSVSWYQQVLGQGPQFIFQYYEKEERGRGNFPDRFSARQFPNYSSELNVNALLLGDSALYLCASSRTVYEQYFGPGTRLTVT.

This clonotype showed up many times. The V gene is TRBV6-1, the J gene TRBJ1-1; D unclear. This CDR3 has 15 residues. V shed 5 bases and J shed 6 bases, with 19 bases lying between them. Per germline, CDR1 MNHNS and CDR2 SASEGT. The CDR3 nucleotides are TGTGCCAGCAGTACACCACGGGGAGTGAGGGCTGAAGCTTTCTTT. Its translation is CASSTPRGVRAEAFF.

The chain is built from TRBV11-1 and TRBJ2-7; D remains ambiguous. Germline V CDR1 and CDR2: SGHAT, FQDESV (reference sequence). V lost 2 bases, J lost 5 bases, and 7 bases lay in between. This CDR3 comprises 12 residues. The CDR3 here is CASSLMFHEQYF. For the CDR3, the DNA is TGTGCCAGCAGCTTAATGTTTCACGAGCAGTACTTC.